The rows below give T cell receptor beta chains drawn from one sample of a study of identical twins. TCRdb itself ran the 5' RACE reads through MiXCR, one entry per CDR3 protein. The sample comprises 230,000 or so distinct CDR3 sequences, around 8% of which are singletons, and around 3% rests with the top ten. Another study also made use of these data, one on yellow fever vaccine responses in identical twins.

The sample consisted of CD8+ T cells sorted from blood. The origin of the receptors is a young woman in good health. Each CDR3 is given with its conserved first and last residue. A D gene is named only where the DNA matches it firmly. Not all rows give a size; the values are once, few, many and, for expanded clones, a class.

d_gene	abundance	v_gene	j_gene	CDR3nt	CDR3aa
.	many	TRBV20-1	TRBJ2-7	TGCAGTGCTAGAGATACTAGATCCTACGAGCAGTACTTC	CSARDTRSYEQYF
TRBD1	.	TRBV29-1	TRBJ2-4	TGCAGCGTCGCACTATGGACAGGGCTCGACATTCAGTACTTC	CSVALWTGLDIQYF
.	few	TRBV20-1	TRBJ2-1	TGCAGTGCCTCACAGGGCAACTACAATGAGCAGTTCTTC	CSASQGNYNEQFF
.	few	TRBV6-4	TRBJ2-2	TGTGCCAGCCCTAAGGGGTCCGGGGAGCTGTTTTTT	CASPKGSGELFF
.	.	TRBV6-2/TRBV6-3	TRBJ2-7	TGTGCCAGCAAGCGAAACTACGAGCAGTACTTC	CASKRNYEQYF
.	.	TRBV25-1	TRBJ2-7	TGTGCCAGCAGAAGGGACATTACCAACGAGCAGTACTTC	CASRRDITNEQYF
TRBD2	few	TRBV6-5	TRBJ2-1	TGTGCCAGCAGTCACGCGGTAGCGGGGGATGAGCAGTTCTTC	CASSHAVAGDEQFF
.	many	TRBV4-3	TRBJ1-2	TGCGCCAGCAGCCAAGATCAAGGGTTCAAGGGCTACACCTTC	CASSQDQGFKGYTF
TRBD1	few	TRBV27	TRBJ1-1	TGTGCCAGCAGATTGGGACAGGGATACACTGAAGCTTTCTTT	CASRLGQGYTEAFF
.	.	TRBV7-9	TRBJ2-1	TGTGCCAGCAGCTCTAGCGCCTACAATGAGCAGTTCTTC	CASSSSAYNEQFF
.	few	TRBV7-8	TRBJ1-4	TGTGCCAGCAGCTTAGGTTACCGGGAAACAACTAATGAAAAACTGTTTTTT	CASSLGYRETTNEKLFF
.	.	TRBV11-2	TRBJ2-3	TGTGCCAGCAGCTCAAAGGATACGCAGTATTTT	CASSSKDTQYF
TRBD1	few	TRBV6-5	TRBJ2-7	TGTGCCAGCAGTTACTCCGGGACAGGGGCTGGGGAGCAGTACTTC	CASSYSGTGAGEQYF
TRBD2	few	TRBV20-1	TRBJ2-7	TGCAGTGCTAGGCCCCGGACTAGCGGACAGTCCTACGAGCAGTACTTC	CSARPRTSGQSYEQYF
TRBD2	many	TRBV4-3	TRBJ2-2	TGCGCCAGCAGCCAAGCGGGAGGTTCCGGGGAGCTGTTTTTT	CASSQAGGSGELFF
.	many	TRBV6-1	TRBJ2-6	TGTGCCAGCAGTGATTCGGCGAATTCTGGGGCCAACGTCCTGACTTTC	CASSDSANSGANVLTF